This TCR beta chain emerged from a study of spatial heterogeneity in lung cancer. Study at large: Within raw reads, each unique TCR and UMI combination appeared on average more than ten times.

This CDR3 contains 14 residues. V dropped 6 bases and J dropped 8; count of bases not matched to a gene: 12. Germline lookup yields CDR1 DFQATT and CDR2 SNEGSKA (reference sequence). Time point denoted: sample taken at primary tumor resection. Material for sequencing was whole RNA from tumor, nontumor lung or frozen PBMC, left unsorted. The donors were 65 to 85 patients with non-small cell lung cancer that was early-stage and untreated. Unique molecular identifiers, one per molecule, were present on every TCR cDNA molecule. One entry per CDR3 protein, called by TCRdb with MiXCR from the 5' RACE reads. The sample includes 20,000 to 25,000 distinct CDR3 sequences, about 4.3% of them seen just once. This clonotype was picked up many times.

Source: PBMCs, taken at surgery. This chain uses TRBV20-1 with TRBJ2-1, with 8 bases aligning to TRBD2. This sequence was found in a male donor with early-stage non-small cell lung cancer. CDR3 residues: CSAPPGTRVHEQFF. The CDR3, as DNA: TGCAGTGCCCCGCCCGGGACTAGGGTTCATGAGCAGTTCTTC.